These 3 T cell receptor beta chains were sequenced from one sample in a study of blood T cells in healthy people across ages. Primers used in a second PCR of roughly 7 to 11 cycles were a sample-barcoded 5' primer and a J-beta primer mix. From the 5' RACE reads, TCRdb called clonotypes with MiXCR, one entry per CDR3 protein. The sample lists fewer than 800,000 distinct CDR3 sequences, under 25% occurring once. What was sequenced was blood. These receptors were taken from a man in his sixties or seventies in good health.

CDR3 DNA: TGTGCCAGCAGTGAAGGGGTGGATACGCAGTATTTT. Translation: CASSEGVDTQYF. The V call is TRBV2, the J call TRBJ2-3; the D is unclear. CDR1 and CDR2 (germline): SNHLY, FYNNEI. The CDR3 has 12 residues. Trimming pared 1 base from V and 6 bases from J, leaving 5 bases between.

This clonotype came up many times. The chain recombines TRBV27 with TRBJ2-6; D remains ambiguous. Trimming left V 2 bases short and J 0 bases short, with 8 bases between. Germline assignment: CDR1 MNHEY and CDR2 SMNVEV (reference sequence). This CDR3 is built from 16 residues. The CDR3 DNA reads TGTGCCAGCAGTTTAGGACGGTCCTCTGGGGCCAACGTCCTGACTTTC. Protein: CASSLGRSSGANVLTF.

The chain combines TRBV20-1 with TRBJ2-2, with no clear D. In germline, CDR1 is DFQATT, CDR2 SNEGSKA (reference sequence). This CDR3 has 14 residues. The ends were cut back, 6 bases at V and 5 bases at J, with 16 bases in the middle. The CDR3 region is CSACDPRGTGELFF. The CDR3 region has the DNA TGCAGTGCGTGCGATCCCCGCGGTACCGGGGAGCTGTTTTTT.